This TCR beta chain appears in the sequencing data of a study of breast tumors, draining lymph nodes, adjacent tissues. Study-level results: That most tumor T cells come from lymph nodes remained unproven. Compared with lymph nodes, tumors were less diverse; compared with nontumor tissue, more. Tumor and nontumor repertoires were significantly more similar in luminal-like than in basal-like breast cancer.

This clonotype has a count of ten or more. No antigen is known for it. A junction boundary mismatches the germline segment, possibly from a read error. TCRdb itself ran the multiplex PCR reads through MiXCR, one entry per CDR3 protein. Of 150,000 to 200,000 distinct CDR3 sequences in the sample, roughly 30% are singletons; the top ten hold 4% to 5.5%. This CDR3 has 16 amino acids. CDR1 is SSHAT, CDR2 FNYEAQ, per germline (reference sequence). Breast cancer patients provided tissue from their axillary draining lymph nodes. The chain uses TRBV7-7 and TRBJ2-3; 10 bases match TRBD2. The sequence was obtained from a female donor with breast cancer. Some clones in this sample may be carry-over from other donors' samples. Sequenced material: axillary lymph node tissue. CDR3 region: CASSLDGTSGAGTQYF. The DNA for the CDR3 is TGTGCTAGCAGCTTAGATGGAACTAGCGGGGCCGGAACGCAGTATTTT. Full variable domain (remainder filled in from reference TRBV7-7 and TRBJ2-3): GAGVSQSPRYKVTKRGQDVTLRCDPISSHATLYWYQQALGQGPEFLTYFNYEAQPDKSGLPSDRFSAERPEGSISTLTIQRTEQRDSAMYRCASSLDGTSGAGTQYFGPGTRLTVL.